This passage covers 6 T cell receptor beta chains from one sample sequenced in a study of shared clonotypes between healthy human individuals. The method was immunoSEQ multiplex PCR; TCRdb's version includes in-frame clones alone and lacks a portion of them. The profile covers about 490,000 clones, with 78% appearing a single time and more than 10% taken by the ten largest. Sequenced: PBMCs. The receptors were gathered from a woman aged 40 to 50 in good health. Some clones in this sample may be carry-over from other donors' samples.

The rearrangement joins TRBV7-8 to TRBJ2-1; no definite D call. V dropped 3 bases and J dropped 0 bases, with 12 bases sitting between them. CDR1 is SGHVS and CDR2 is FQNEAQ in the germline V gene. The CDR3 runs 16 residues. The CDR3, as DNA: TGTGCCAGCAGCTTTCGACACCAACTCTCCTACAATGAGCAGTTCTTC. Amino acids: CASSFRHQLSYNEQFF.

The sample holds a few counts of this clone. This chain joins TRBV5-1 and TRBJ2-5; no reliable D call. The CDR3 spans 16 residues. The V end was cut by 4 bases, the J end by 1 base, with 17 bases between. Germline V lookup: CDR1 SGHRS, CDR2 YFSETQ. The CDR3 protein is CASSPGGMRSQETQYF. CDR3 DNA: TGCGCCAGCAGCCCCGGTGGCATGAGGTCCCAAGAGACCCAGTACTTC.

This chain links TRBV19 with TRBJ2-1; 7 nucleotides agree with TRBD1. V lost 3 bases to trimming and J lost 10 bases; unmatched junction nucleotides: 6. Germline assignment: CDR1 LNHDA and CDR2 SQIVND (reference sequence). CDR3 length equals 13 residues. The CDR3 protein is CASSMGTVGEQFF. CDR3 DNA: TGTGCCAGTAGTATGGGGACAGTAGGGGAGCAGTTCTTC.

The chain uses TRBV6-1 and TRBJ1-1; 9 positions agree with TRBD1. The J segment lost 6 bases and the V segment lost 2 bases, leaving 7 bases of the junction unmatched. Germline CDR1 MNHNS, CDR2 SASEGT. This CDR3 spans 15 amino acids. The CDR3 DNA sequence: TGTGCCAGCAGTGAACCGGGACAGGGCGGATCTGAAGCTTTCTTT. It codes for CASSEPGQGGSEAFF.

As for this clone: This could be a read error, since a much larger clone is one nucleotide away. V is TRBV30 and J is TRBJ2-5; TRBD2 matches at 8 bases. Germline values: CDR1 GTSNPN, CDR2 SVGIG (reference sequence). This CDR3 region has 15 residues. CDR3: CAWRGGLGLGETRYF. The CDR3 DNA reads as TGTGCCTGGAGGGGGGGACTAGGTTTGGGAGAGACCCGGTACTTC.

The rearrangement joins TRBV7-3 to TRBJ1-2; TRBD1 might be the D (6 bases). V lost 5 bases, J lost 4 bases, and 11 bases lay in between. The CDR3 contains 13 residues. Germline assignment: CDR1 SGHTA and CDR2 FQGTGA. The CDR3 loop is CASSAGQFYGYTF. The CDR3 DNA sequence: TGTGCCAGCAGCGCAGGACAGTTCTATGGCTACACCTTC.